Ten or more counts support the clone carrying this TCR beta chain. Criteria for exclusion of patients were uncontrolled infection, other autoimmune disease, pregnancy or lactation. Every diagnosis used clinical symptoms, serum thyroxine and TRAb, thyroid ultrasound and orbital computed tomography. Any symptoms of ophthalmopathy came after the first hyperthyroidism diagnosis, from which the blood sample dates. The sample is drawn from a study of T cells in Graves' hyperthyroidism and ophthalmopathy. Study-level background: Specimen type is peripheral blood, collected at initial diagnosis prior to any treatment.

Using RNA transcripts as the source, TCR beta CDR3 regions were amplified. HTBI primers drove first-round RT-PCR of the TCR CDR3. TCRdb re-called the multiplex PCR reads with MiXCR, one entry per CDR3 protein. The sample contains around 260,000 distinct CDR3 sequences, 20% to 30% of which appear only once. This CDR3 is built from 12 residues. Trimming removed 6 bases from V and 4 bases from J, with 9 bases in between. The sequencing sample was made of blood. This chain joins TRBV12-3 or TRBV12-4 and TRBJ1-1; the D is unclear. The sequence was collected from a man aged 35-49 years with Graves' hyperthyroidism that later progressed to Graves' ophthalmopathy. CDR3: CASSPTVTEAFF. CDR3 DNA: TGTGCCAGCAGCCCCACGGTCACTGAAGCTTTCTTT.